This T cell receptor (beta chain) was obtained from a study of blood T cell repertoires in COVID-19. Original data processing: Reference gene primer amplification in the assay estimated nucleated cell counts. Profiling relied on immunoSEQ multiplex PCR, and the TCRdb table lists in-frame clones only, not all of them. V and J calls and clone size are given by that table; D and trimming were obtained from the DNA. This sample yields 350,000 or so clones, of which more than 70% are seen a single time; about 10% belongs to the top ten. The origin of this receptor is a woman in her 30s with COVID-19, enrolled during active disease. The specimen was peripheral blood.

For the CDR3, the DNA is TGTGCCAGCAGTTTTCGTCCCGTAAGCAACGAGCAGTACTTC. Its protein is CASSFRPVSNEQYF. V and J are TRBV28 and TRBJ2-7; D remains ambiguous. Germline CDR1 MDHEN, CDR2 SYDVKM. The CDR3 extends over 14 amino acids. Trimming shortened V by 3 bases and J by 5 bases, and 14 bases separated the two germline ends.